This TCR beta chain came from a study of shared clonotypes between healthy human individuals. Overall study results and limits: The represented genetic and exposure-history diversity was limited by the small number of donors. Across subsets, estimated richness was generally greater for naive than for memory populations.

In regard to this clone: Its antigen is unidentified.

Genomic DNA of every subset was divided equally among multiple immunoSEQ plates. Profiled with immunoSEQ multiplex PCR; TCRdb holds only in-frame clones, not every one. The table lists some 2,100,000 clones, 90% to 95% of them singletons. Positive CCR7 selection of CD45RO-negative cells yielded the naive CD8 cells, and terminally differentiated effector memory CD45RA+ cells were excluded. This clonotype was sampled from a man aged 18 to 29 in good health. Some clones in this sample may be carry-over from other donors' samples. The sample consisted of naive CD8+ T cells from PBMCs.

CDR3 region: CASSHLRDLPRGFF. The CDR3 DNA follows: TGTGCCAGCAGTCACCTTCGGGACCTTCCACGGGGGTTCTTT. This sequence joins TRBV28 and TRBJ1-1; tentatively, D is TRBD1 (5 bases). CDR3 length: 14 residues. The ends were cut back, 5 bases at V and 14 bases at J, with 24 bases in the middle. Germline loops: CDR1 MDHEN, CDR2 SYDVKM.